Given below is one T cell receptor beta chain in context. The entry originates in a study of T cells in Graves' hyperthyroidism and ophthalmopathy. Study details: Pretreatment peripheral blood was obtained at initial diagnosis.

V trimming: 7 bases; J trimming: 2 bases; junction bases outside the gene matches: 8. CDR1 and CDR2 from the germline V gene are MNHEY and SMNVEV (reference sequence). This CDR3 comprises 14 residues. TCR beta CDR3 region amplification was performed from RNA transcripts. HTBI primers were the set used in a first-round RT-PCR of the TCR CDR3. In TCRdb, the multiplex PCR reads were re-called with MiXCR into one record per CDR3 protein. The data show 45,000 to 60,000 distinct CDR3 sequences, less than 50% seen once. Sequencing was performed on blood. The chain combines TRBV27 with TRBJ2-7, with 7 bases lining up with TRBD1. The source of this sequence is a woman between 25 and 40 years old with Graves' ophthalmopathy. The CDR3 nucleotides are TGTGCCAGCAAGCCTGGACAGGTTGCCTACGAGCAGTACTTC. Translation: CASKPGQVAYEQYF.